The clone carrying this TCR beta chain has at least ten counts. Its antigen is undetermined. TCRdb re-analysed the reads in MiXCR, keeping a single row per CDR3 protein. Of 150,000 to 200,000 distinct CDR3 sequences in the sample, about 21% were seen once. This sample stems from a study of T cell repertoires in cytomegalovirus infection. Study-level information: Public signatures in TCR beta pointed to CMV infection and matching HLA type.

Overall study results and limits: Based on cumulative public TCR beta family frequency, carriers of CMV plus the relevant HLA were identified. CMV-specific TCR beta clonotypes restricted by HLA-C were the ones dominating the ex vivo response.

Germline CDR1 SGHTA, CDR2 FQGNSA. This CDR3 spans 12 amino acids. V was cut by 10 bases and J by 3 bases, with 10 bases left in between. The origin of this receptor is a human donor in good health (CMV status not recorded). Some clones in this sample may be carry-over from other donors' samples. Sequencing input: PBMCs. The V gene is TRBV7-2, the J gene TRBJ2-1, with D perhaps matching TRBD1 or TRBD2 (5 bases each). CDR3 nucleotide sequence: TGTGCCACGGGACCGAACTACAATGAGCAGTTCTTC. Translating gives CATGPNYNEQFF. The entire variable domain, with the rest obtained from reference TRBV7-2 and TRBJ2-1, is as follows: GAGVSQSPSNKVTEKGKDVELRCDPISGHTALYWYRQSLGQGLEFLIYFQGNSAPDKSGLPSDRFSAERTGGSVSTLTIQRTQQEDSAVYLCATGPNYNEQFFGPGTRLTVL.